The T cell receptor (beta chain) under discussion was sequenced for a study of Graves' ophthalmopathy and Graves' hyperthyroidism (dated by TCRdb to the late 2010s). In terms of the full investigation: Peripheral blood was collected at initial diagnosis, prior to any treatment. The study used signatures of the TCR beta repertoire to tell Graves' ophthalmopathy apart from Graves' hyperthyroidism and to predict which patients would progress to ophthalmopathy. In total, 135 blood samples were TCR-sequenced: 40 to 45 ophthalmopathy, under 80 hyperthyroidism and about 17 hyperthyroidism-to-ophthalmopathy patients. To explore V-J signatures distinguishing ophthalmopathy from hyperthyroidism, a discovery set of some 100 patients (more than 40 ophthalmopathy, some 55 stable hyperthyroidism) was enrolled. An independent validation cohort comprised roughly 20 hyperthyroidism patients and about 16 patients who later progressed from hyperthyroidism to ophthalmopathy. T-cell repertoires of thyroid tissue and blood were compared in more than 5 hyperthyroidism patients. Following sample collection, hyperthyroidism patients were given methimazole at a starting dose of 30 mg daily, and ophthalmopathy patients were given high-dose intravenous methylprednisolone. The 100 or so discovery patients were randomly split 7:3 into training and test sets. General study outcomes and caveats: The 13-signature model separated ophthalmopathy from stable hyperthyroidism with roughly 89% sensitivity and 81.08% specificity in cross-validation, and 80%/75% in the test set. No statistical method was used to set the sample size in advance, and the investigators knew which group each participant was assigned to. In validation, the model predicted ophthalmopathy progression with about 71% sensitivity and about 73% specificity; 12 predicted patients were CT-confirmed with GO in a median of approximately 6.5 months. Most expanded thyroid clonotypes with frequency above 0.001 were also detected in blood, suggesting blood repertoires may reflect the thyroid immune response.

TCR beta CDR3 regions were amplified from RNA transcripts for repertoire sequencing. The first round was an RT-PCR using HTBI primers with the Qiagen OneStep RT-PCR kit, and this first round was followed by a second-round multiplex PCR, then size selection and purification. Libraries were sequenced paired-end with 100 bp reads on an Illumina HiSeq2000. The original pipeline was this. SOAPnuke was used to process the reads, removing any read that contained adapters or uncalled bases, had a mean Phred below 15, or lacked an exact match to the constant primer or identifier. COPE v1.2.5 was used to merge the high-quality paired reads. Unique nucleotide sequences were defined as clonotypes and aligned to IMGT TRB V, D and J references using MiTCR v1.1. The analysis was limited to V-J combinations with a frequency above 0.0001, which together covered over 99% of the repertoires. For each V-J combination, a TCR clonal expansion and chaos score was defined as F50 clonal expansion divided by the chaos observed in the TCRdist matrix. Welch's t-statistics and random forest were used to narrow the features down to 10 to 15 V-J combinations, which were then fed into a naive Bayes classifier. The similarity between thyroid and blood repertoires was quantified using the Morisita-Horn index. The public reads were reanalyzed by TCRdb: fastp trimming at Q25, MiXCR alignment, in-frame beta chains only. One record per CDR3 amino acid sequence lists the most common genes and DNA. Clone size and V and J calls follow TCRdb, not the original study. The sample records hundreds of thousands of distinct CDR3 sequences, approximately 22% of which are singletons. Approximately 7% of the sample is in the top ten clones.

A patient counted as having stable hyperthyroidism if there was no progression to ophthalmopathy within 18 months of follow-up. The hyperthyroidism patients were 18 to 65 years old and newly diagnosed, with a disease duration of less than 2 months. Anyone with other autoimmune diseases, uncontrolled infections, pregnancy or lactation was excluded from the study. Clinical symptoms, serum thyroxine, TRAb, thyroid ultrasound and orbital computed tomography formed the basis of the diagnosis. Using Ficoll-Paque density gradient centrifugation, PBMCs were isolated from 9.5 to 10 ml of fresh peripheral blood. Total RNA was extracted with Trizol reagent and quality-checked on an Agilent 2100 Bioanalyzer. This clonotype was counted ten times or more. Its specific antigen is unknown. No much larger clone exists at a distance of one base, and base qualities are not known. The origin of this receptor is a woman aged 18-30 years with stable Graves' hyperthyroidism. Some clones in this sample may be carry-over from other donors' samples. Donor details come from another sample of the same person, matched by shared clones. Sample: peripheral blood.

The CDR3 sequence is CSVSQGDNSPLHF. The DNA reads TGCAGCGTTTCGCAGGGGGATAATTCACCCCTCCACTTT. The sequence links TRBV29-1 to TRBJ1-6, and TRBD1 aligns with 7 junction nucleotides. The CDR3 covers 13 residues, taking in both the cysteine and the phenylalanine. Kept here is only the CDR3 DNA, which spans 39 bases and is read in frame from base 1. Via the germline V gene, CDR1 is SQVTM and CDR2 ANQGSEA. Trimmed from V: 5 bases; trimmed from J: 5 bases; junction bases lacking a gene match: 3. The CDR3, completed at both ends by the reference TRBV29-1 and TRBJ1-6 genes, gives the full variable domain SAVISQKPSRDICQRGTSLTIQCQVDSQVTMMFWYRQQPGQSLTLIATANQGSEATYESGFVIDKFPISRPNLTFSTLTVSNMSPEDSSIYLCSVSQGDNSPLHFGNGTRLTVT.